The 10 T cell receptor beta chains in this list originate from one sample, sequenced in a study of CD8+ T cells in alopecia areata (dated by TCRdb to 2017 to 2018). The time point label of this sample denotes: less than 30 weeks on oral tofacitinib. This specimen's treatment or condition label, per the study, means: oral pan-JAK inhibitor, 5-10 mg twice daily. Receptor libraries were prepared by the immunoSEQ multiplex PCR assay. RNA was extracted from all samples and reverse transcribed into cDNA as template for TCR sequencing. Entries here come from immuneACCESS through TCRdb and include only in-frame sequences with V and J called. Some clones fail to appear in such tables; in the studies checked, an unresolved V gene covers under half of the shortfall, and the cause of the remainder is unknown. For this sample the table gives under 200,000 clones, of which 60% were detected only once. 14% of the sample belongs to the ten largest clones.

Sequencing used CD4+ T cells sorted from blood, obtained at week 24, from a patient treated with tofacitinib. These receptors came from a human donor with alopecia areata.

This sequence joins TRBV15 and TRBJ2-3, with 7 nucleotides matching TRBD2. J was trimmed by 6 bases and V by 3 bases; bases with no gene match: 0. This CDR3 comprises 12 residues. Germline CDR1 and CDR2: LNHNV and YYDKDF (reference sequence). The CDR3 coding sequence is TGTGCCACCAGCAGGGGGGGGGATACGCAGTATTTT. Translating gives CATSRGGDTQYF.

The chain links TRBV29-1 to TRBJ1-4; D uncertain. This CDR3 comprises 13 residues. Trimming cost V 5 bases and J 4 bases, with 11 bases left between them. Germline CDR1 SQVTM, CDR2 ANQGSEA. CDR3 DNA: TGCAGCGTTCGACCCGGGATTAATGAAAAACTGTTTTTT. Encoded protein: CSVRPGINEKLFF.

This CDR3 reads CAISAMNTEAFF. The CDR3 nucleotides are TGTGCCATCAGTGCGATGAACACTGAAGCTTTCTTT. The chain couples TRBV10-3 to TRBJ1-1; D ambiguous. Germline CDR1 ENHRY, CDR2 SYGVKD. This CDR3 has 12 amino acids. V gave up 4 bases and J gave up 0 bases, with 3 bases separating them.

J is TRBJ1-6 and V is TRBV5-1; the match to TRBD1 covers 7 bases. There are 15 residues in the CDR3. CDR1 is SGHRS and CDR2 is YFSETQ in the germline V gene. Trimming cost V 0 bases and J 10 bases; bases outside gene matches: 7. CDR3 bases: TGCGCCAGCAGCTTGGAGGCAGGGGGTAGGTCACCCCTCCACTTT. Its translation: CASSLEAGGRSPLHF.

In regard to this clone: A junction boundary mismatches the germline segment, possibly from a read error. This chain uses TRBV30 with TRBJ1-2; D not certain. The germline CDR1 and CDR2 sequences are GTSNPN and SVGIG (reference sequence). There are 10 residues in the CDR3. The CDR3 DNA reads TGTGCCTGGCATAAACGACCGATAATATTC. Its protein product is CAWHKRPIIF.

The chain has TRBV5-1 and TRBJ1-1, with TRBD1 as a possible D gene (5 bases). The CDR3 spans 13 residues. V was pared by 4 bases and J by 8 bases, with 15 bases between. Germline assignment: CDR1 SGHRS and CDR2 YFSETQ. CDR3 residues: CASSHAARQEAFF. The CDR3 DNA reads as TGCGCCAGCAGCCACGCGGCAAGACAGGAAGCTTTCTTT.

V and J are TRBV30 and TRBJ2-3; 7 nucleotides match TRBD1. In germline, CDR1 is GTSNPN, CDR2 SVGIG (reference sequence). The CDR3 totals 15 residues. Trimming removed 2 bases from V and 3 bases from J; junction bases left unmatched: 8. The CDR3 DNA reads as TGTGCCTGGAGTAGACACAGGGGAAGAACAGATACGCAGTATTTT. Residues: CAWSRHRGRTDTQYF.

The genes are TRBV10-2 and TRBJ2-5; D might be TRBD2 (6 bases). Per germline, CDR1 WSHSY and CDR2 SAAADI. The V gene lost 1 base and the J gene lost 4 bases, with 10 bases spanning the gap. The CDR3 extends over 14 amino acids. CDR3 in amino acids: CASSEFGGAETQYF. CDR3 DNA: TGCGCCAGCAGTGAGTTCGGGGGTGCAGAGACCCAGTACTTC.

In nucleotides, the CDR3 is TGTGCCATCAGTGAGTCGGGGGACGGAACCAAAAACATTCAGTACTTC. As protein: CAISESGDGTKNIQYF. V usage is TRBV10-3 and J usage is TRBJ2-4; either TRBD1 or TRBD2 may supply D (5 bases each). The ends were cut back, 0 bases at V and 2 bases at J, with 11 bases in the middle. The germline V gene encodes CDR1 ENHRY and CDR2 SYGVKD. This CDR3 comprises 16 residues.

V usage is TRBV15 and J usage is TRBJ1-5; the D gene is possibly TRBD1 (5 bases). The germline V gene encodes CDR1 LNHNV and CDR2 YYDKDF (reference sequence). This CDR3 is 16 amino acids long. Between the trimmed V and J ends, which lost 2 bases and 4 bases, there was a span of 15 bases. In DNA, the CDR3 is TGTGCCACCAGCAGAACGGACGGAACAGGAAATCAGCCCCAGCATTTT. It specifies CATSRTDGTGNQPQHF.